Presented here are 3 T cell receptor beta chains from one specimen sequenced in a study of cytotoxic CD8 clonotypes in ibrutinib-treated CLL. Profiling relied on immunoSEQ multiplex PCR, and the TCRdb table lists in-frame clones only, not all of them. This sample has 150,000 to 200,000 clones; about 88% occur once, and the top ten carry roughly 3%. The specimen comprised PBMCs, sampled at disease progression, from a patient treated with ibrutinib. The receptor source for this set is a human donor with chronic lymphocytic leukemia.

The rearrangement joins TRBV9 to TRBJ2-7, with a possible D match to TRBD2 (5 bases). Trimming removed 3 bases from V and 6 bases from J, with 13 bases in between. The CDR3 consists of 13 residues. The germline CDR1 and CDR2 sequences are SGDLS and YYNGEE. DNA for the CDR3: TGTGCCAGCAGCGAATACACTGCGGGCGAGCAGTACTTC. It specifies CASSEYTAGEQYF. Supplemented by reference TRBV9 and TRBJ2-7, the full variable domain reads DSGVTQTPKHLITATGQRVTLRCSPRSGDLSVYWYQQSLDQGLQFLIQYYNGEERAKGNILERFSAQQFPDLHSELNLSSLELGDSALYFCASSEYTAGEQYFGPGTRLTVT.

The V call is TRBV4-1, the J call TRBJ2-4; D is perhaps TRBD1 (7 bases). Trimming stripped 3 bases from V and 1 base from J, with 19 bases between. The CDR3 consists of 18 residues. From germline, CDR1 is MGHRA and CDR2 YSYEKL. In DNA, the CDR3 is TGCGCCAGCAGCCAGGGGCAGGGGGGAGGTCTTGCCAAAAACATTCAGTACTTC. Translating it yields CASSQGQGGGLAKNIQYF.

The J gene is TRBJ1-5, the V gene TRBV5-1, with D tentatively TRBD1 (5 bases). The CDR3 sequence is 14 residues long. Looked up from germline, CDR1 is SGHRS and CDR2 is YFSETQ. V dropped 4 bases and J dropped 2 bases, with 10 bases sitting between them. The CDR3 loop is CASSPGPGNQPQHF. The CDR3 bases are TGCGCCAGCAGCCCAGGGCCCGGCAATCAGCCCCAGCATTTT. Full variable domain (outside the CDR3, taken from reference TRBV5-1 and TRBJ1-5): KAGVTQTPRYLIKTRGQQVTLSCSPISGHRSVSWYQQTPGQGLQFLFEYFSETQRNKGNFPGRFSGRQFSNSRSEMNVSTLELGDSALYLCASSPGPGNQPQHFGDGTRLSIL.